The subject of this entry is one T cell receptor (beta chain). The authors' processing: Amplification with reference gene primers provided the estimates of nucleated cell counts. Method: immunoSEQ multiplex PCR; TCRdb's copy keeps in-frame clones and lacks some. That table furnishes V, J and clone size, whereas the DNA furnished D and trimming. The sample carries tens of thousands of clones, 75% to 85% recorded once. The CDR3 loop spans 13 amino acids. The data were taken from a study of blood T cell repertoires in COVID-19. On the study more broadly: Both acute and convalescent COVID-19 samples were obtained from the United States, Italy and Spain. From T cells, B-cell-depleted T cells, or PBMCs came the material, which was cDNA or gDNA.

The V call is TRBV21-1, the J call TRBJ2-5; the table's D call, TRBD2, was not checked against the DNA. TRBV21-1 is classified as a pseudogene. This receptor was taken from a woman between 50 and 59 years old with acute or convalescent COVID-19. The sequenced sample was peripheral blood. The CDR3 DNA follows: TGTGCCACCCAGCTGGACTATCAAGAGACCCAGTACTTC. It specifies CATQLDYQETQYF.